This T cell receptor (beta chain) was sequenced during a study of CXCR3-negative and CXCR3-positive naive CD8 T cells. This CDR3 has 13 residues. Germline CDR1 SEHNR, CDR2 FQNEAQ (reference sequence). Remarks on this clonotype: Its antigen is currently unknown.

The study made its TRB cDNA libraries by 5' RACE, adding UMI labels. TCRdb re-analyzed the 5' RACE reads; it lists each CDR3 protein once, without DNA. The table for this sample gives 85,000 to 130,000 distinct CDR3 sequences. General study findings and limits: CXCR3-positive naive cells had TRB CDR3s that were more hydrophobic than CXCR3-negative naive cells had.

The sequence came from a human donor in good health. Some clones in this sample may be carry-over from other donors' samples. The chain has TRBV7-9 and TRBJ2-1; absent DNA, TCRdb's TRBD1 call cannot be checked. The specimen sequenced was naive CXCR3+ CD8+ T cells from blood. Subset in this sample: CD45RO-CCR7+CD27+CD95- naive CD8+ T cells expressing CXCR3 (TNR3+). CDR3 sequence: CASSETGNNEQFF.